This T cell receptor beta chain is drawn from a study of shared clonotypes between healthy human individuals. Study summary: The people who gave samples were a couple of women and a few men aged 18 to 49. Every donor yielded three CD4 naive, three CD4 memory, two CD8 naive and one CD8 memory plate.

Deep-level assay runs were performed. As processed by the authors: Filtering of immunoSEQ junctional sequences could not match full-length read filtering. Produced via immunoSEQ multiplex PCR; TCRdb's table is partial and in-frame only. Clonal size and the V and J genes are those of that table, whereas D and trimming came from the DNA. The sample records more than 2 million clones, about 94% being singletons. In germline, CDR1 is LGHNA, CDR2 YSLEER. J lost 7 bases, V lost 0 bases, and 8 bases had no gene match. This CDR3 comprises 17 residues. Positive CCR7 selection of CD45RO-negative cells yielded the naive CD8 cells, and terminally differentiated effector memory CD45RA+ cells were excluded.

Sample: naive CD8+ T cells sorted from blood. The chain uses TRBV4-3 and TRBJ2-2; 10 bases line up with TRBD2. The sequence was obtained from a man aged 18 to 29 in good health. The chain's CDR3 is CASSQETPSGSSGELFF. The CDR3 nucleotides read TGCGCCAGCAGCCAAGAAACCCCTAGCGGGAGCAGCGGGGAGCTGTTTTTT.